This TCR beta chain emerged from a study of cytomegalovirus exposure and HLA in healthy donors. Trimming shortened V by 0 bases and J by 4 bases, and 12 bases separated the two germline ends. This CDR3 is built from 15 residues. CDR1 and CDR2 from the germline V gene are LGHNA and YSLEER. Turning to this clone: No antigen is known for it.

The PCR contained 60 Vbeta and 13 Jbeta primers. Generated by immunoSEQ multiplex PCR, the TCRdb table keeps only in-frame clones and is missing some. Its table lists roughly 110,000 clones. Study conclusions and caveats: As a later analysis revealed, the rate of TCR association differed by HLA locus, with DRB1 most and HLA-C fewest. Other equally common chains were less clonally expanded than HLA-associated TCR beta chains, a later analysis showed. Data from an earlier analysis indicated that most TCR beta V segments were productive either about 87% or about 30% of the time. Reportedly, cytomegalovirus status was diagnosed with high sensitivity and specificity.

Sequenced sample: PBMCs. The receptor's source is a man aged 30-40 years in good health and CMV-seronegative. V is TRBV4-3 and J is TRBJ1-1; D perhaps matches TRBD1 (6 bases). The CDR3 is CASSQDGGGGTEAFF. CDR3 bases: TGCGCCAGCAGCCAAGATGGGGGCGGGGGCACTGAAGCTTTCTTT.